The 9 T cell receptor beta chains below were found in one sample sequenced in a study of blood T cell repertoires in COVID-19. The data were produced by immunoSEQ multiplex PCR, yet TCRdb's version contains in-frame clones alone and is incomplete. The table records roughly 260,000 clones, under 90% of them present only once. The sequencing sample was made of PBMCs or T cells enriched from blood (not recorded which). The source of these receptors is a woman aged 40-49 years who had been exposed to COVID-19.

The CDR3 DNA reads TGTGCCAGCAGCTTAGAACAGGGCACTGAAGCTTTCTTT. Its translation is CASSLEQGTEAFF. This chain connects TRBV7-2 to TRBJ1-1; D might be TRBD1 (6 bases). This CDR3 has 13 amino acids. Trimming pared 1 base from V and 4 bases from J, leaving 7 bases between. Germline CDR1 SGHTA, CDR2 FQGNSA.

This clone was seen once. The chain couples TRBV6-6 to TRBJ2-3; possibly TRBD2 for D (5 bases). Looked up from germline, CDR1 is MNHNY and CDR2 is SVGAGI (reference sequence). Trimming left V 8 bases short and J 6 bases short, with 6 bases between. This CDR3 is 10 amino acids long. CDR3 in amino acids: CASQRDTQYF. The CDR3, as DNA: TGTGCCAGCCAGCGGGATACGCAGTATTTT.

The rearrangement links TRBV9 to TRBJ2-3; D remains unclear. The germline V gene encodes CDR1 SGDLS and CDR2 YYNGEE. V lost 3 bases and J 2 bases, leaving 10 bases between the germline ends. The CDR3 covers 14 residues. The CDR3 bases are TGTGCCAGCAGCGGGTCCTTAGCCACAGATACGCAGTATTTT. Translated, it gives CASSGSLATDTQYF.

This chain uses TRBV9 with TRBJ2-2; 14 bases agree with TRBD2. Trimming at V came to 4 bases and at J to 5 bases, leaving 7 bases not matched to a gene. The CDR3 is 17 residues long. Looked up from germline, CDR1 is SGDLS and CDR2 is YYNGEE. The CDR3 reads CASSSRLAGGPTGELFF. The CDR3 DNA follows: TGTGCCAGCAGCTCCCGACTAGCGGGGGGGCCAACCGGGGAGCTGTTTTTT.

The table lists this clone with a few counts. The rearrangement links TRBV6-2 or TRBV6-3 to TRBJ2-7, with 9 nucleotides matching TRBD2. CDR3 size: 20 residues. Unmatched junction bases numbered 18, after V lost 0 bases and J lost 3 bases. The V gene's germline CDR1 is MNHEY and CDR2 SVGEGT. CDR3 sequence reads: CASSYSPGLAAESNNYEQYF. The CDR3 nucleotides are TGTGCCAGCAGTTACTCCCCGGGACTAGCAGCCGAATCCAACAACTACGAGCAGTACTTC.

The J gene is TRBJ2-3, the V gene TRBV5-6; a weak D match, TRBD2 (6 bases). V dropped 4 bases and J dropped 5 bases, with 17 bases sitting between them. CDR3 length: 15 residues. Germline CDR1 SGHDT, CDR2 YYEEEE. The CDR3 is CASSHPGAEGDTQYF. In nucleotides, the CDR3 is TGTGCCAGCAGCCATCCTGGGGCGGAGGGAGATACGCAGTATTTT.

This chain links TRBV15 with TRBJ2-7; a possible D gene is TRBD1 (6 bases). The V and J ends lost 0 bases and 4 bases respectively, with 13 bases between them. This CDR3 contains 15 residues. Germline-derived CDR1 and CDR2 are LNHNV and YYDKDF (reference sequence). This chain's CDR3 is CATSRDEGGFYEQYF. The CDR3 DNA reads as TGTGCCACCAGCAGAGATGAAGGGGGTTTTTACGAGCAGTACTTC.

Notes on this clone: Other DNA sequences in this sample translate to the same CDR3. This chain connects TRBV12-3 or TRBV12-4 to TRBJ1-1, with D perhaps TRBD1 (6 bases). The CDR3 has 13 residues. Trimming shortened V by 7 bases and J by 1 base, and 10 bases separated the two germline ends. The CDR3 DNA sequence: TGTGCCAGCACCGGGACACCGAACACTGAAGCTTTCTTT. This codes for CASTGTPNTEAFF.

The genes are TRBV5-6 and TRBJ1-2; TRBD1 agrees at 8 bases. Per germline, CDR1 SGHDT and CDR2 YYEEEE. Trimming removed 2 bases from V and 4 bases from J; junction bases left unmatched: 7. This CDR3 has 15 amino acids. The CDR3 DNA follows: TGTGCCAGCAGCTTACGAGGACAGGGCCTCTATGGCTACACCTTC. Amino acids: CASSLRGQGLYGYTF.